This T cell receptor beta chain was captured by sequencing in a study of OX40 agonist ivuxolimab in advanced cancers. Study as a whole: Hepatocellular carcinoma, melanoma, renal cell or head and neck cancer was diagnosed in the dose-escalation patients.

Comments on this clone: As yet, its antigen is unknown.

Overall study results and limits: Not determined was the antigen specificity of the expanded peripheral T cells. Dose levels from 0.1 to 3.0 mg/kg saw CD4+ and CD8+ blood T cells expand clonally by week 6. Relative to CD4+, CD8+ T cells held more expanded clones on average.

Per the germline V gene, CDR1 is SGDLS and CDR2 is YYNGEE. V shed 3 bases and J 3 bases; nucleotides not matched to a gene: 3. CDR3 length: 15 residues. Assay used: immunoSEQ multiplex PCR; TCRdb lists only in-frame clones, some missing. The repertoire holds fewer than 20,000 clones, with around 80% as singletons. The clonotype comes from an adult with an advanced solid tumor such as melanoma, head and neck, liver or kidney cancer. The chain couples TRBV9 to TRBJ2-1, with 10 bases fitting TRBD2. The material sequenced was CD4+ or CD8+ T cells sorted from blood, taken in a trial of the OX40 agonist ivuxolimab. The DNA of the CDR3 is TGTGCCAGCAGCGCTAGCGGGGGACTCTACAATGAGCAGTTCTTC. As protein: CASSASGGLYNEQFF.